These 24 T cell receptor beta chains were sequenced from one sample in a study of cytomegalovirus exposure and HLA in healthy donors. Amplification used 60 Vbeta primers and 13 Jbeta primers. The method was immunoSEQ multiplex PCR; TCRdb's version includes in-frame clones alone and lacks a portion of them. The sample shows 40,000 or so clones, and approximately 1.4% sits with its ten largest clones. The sequenced material came from PBMCs. The receptors derive from a man aged 25-40 years in good health and CMV-seronegative.

The V call is TRBV5-6, the J call TRBJ2-1; 13 bases match TRBD2. The CDR3 sequence is 16 residues long. Trimming took 3 bases from V and 9 from J; bases not matched to a gene: 9. Looked up from germline, CDR1 is SGHDT and CDR2 is YYEEEE. The CDR3 DNA reads TGTGCCAGCAGCTCCGCCGGACTAGCGGGAGAAGGTGAGCAGTTCTTC. It is translated as CASSSAGLAGEGEQFF.

The chain recombines TRBV4-3 with TRBJ2-1, with TRBD2 matching over 16 bases. V shed 6 bases and J 5 bases; nucleotides not matched to a gene: 10. CDR1 is LGHNA, CDR2 YSLEER, per germline. The CDR3 has 18 residues. The DNA of the CDR3 is TGCGCCAGCAGTCCGGGACTAGCGGGAGGGCCCCCCAACAATGAGCAGTTCTTC. Its translation: CASSPGLAGGPPNNEQFF.

The chain joins TRBV5-1 to TRBJ2-7; TRBD2 matches at 7 bases. The CDR3 loop spans 14 amino acids. Losses at the gene ends were 1 base for V and 4 bases for J; bases not matched to a gene: 5. From germline, CDR1 is SGHRS and CDR2 YFSETQ. The CDR3 loop reads CASSLSGGGYEQYF. The CDR3 DNA is TGCGCCAGCAGCTTGTCGGGAGGAGGATACGAGCAGTACTTC.

The chain recombines TRBV19 with TRBJ2-2; D gene ambiguous. The ends were cut back, 0 bases at V and 1 base at J, with 3 bases in the middle. There are 14 residues in the CDR3. Germline lookup yields CDR1 LNHDA and CDR2 SQIVND (reference sequence). The CDR3 coding sequence is TGTGCCAGTAGTATAGAGAGGAACACCGGGGAGCTGTTTTTT. The encoded protein is CASSIERNTGELFF.

This chain joins TRBV14 and TRBJ2-7, with D perhaps TRBD2 (5 bases). The length of the CDR3 is 14 residues. The germline gives CDR1 SGHDN, CDR2 FVKESK. V lost 2 bases and J 3 bases, leaving 11 bases between the germline ends. CDR3 sequence reads: CASSQPSSNYEQYF. DNA of the CDR3: TGTGCCAGCAGCCAACCGTCTAGCAACTACGAGCAGTACTTC.

In DNA, the CDR3 is TGTGCCAGCAGCCGGAAGGAACAGACGAACACCGGGGAGCTGTTTTTT. Translation: CASSRKEQTNTGELFF. V gene TRBV14 combines with J gene TRBJ2-2; D not certain. The ends were cut back, 4 bases at V and 0 bases at J, with 12 bases in the middle. Germline V gene lookup returns CDR1 SGHDN and CDR2 FVKESK. CDR3 length: 16 amino acids.

V is TRBV30 and J is TRBJ2-7; the D gene is possibly TRBD1 (5 bases). Looked up from germline, CDR1 is GTSNPN and CDR2 is SVGIG (reference sequence). This CDR3 comprises 12 residues. V was cut by 1 base and J by 3 bases, with 7 bases left in between. The CDR3 protein is CAWSGQGYEQYF. The CDR3 region has the DNA TGTGCCTGGAGTGGTCAGGGCTACGAGCAGTACTTC. Full variable domain (outside the CDR3, taken from reference TRBV30 and TRBJ2-7): SQTIHQWPATLVQPVGSPLSLECTVEGTSNPNLYWYRQAAGRGLQLLFYSVGIGQISSEVPQNLSASRPQDRQFILSSKKLLLSDSGFYLCAWSGQGYEQYFGPGTRLTVT.

This chain connects TRBV30 to TRBJ2-7; D not resolved. Per germline, CDR1 GTSNPN and CDR2 SVGIG (reference sequence). This CDR3 has 13 residues. Trimming pared 3 bases from V and 2 bases from J, leaving 11 bases between. The CDR3 region is CAWSPWSAYEQYF. For the CDR3, the DNA is TGTGCCTGGAGCCCGTGGAGCGCCTACGAGCAGTACTTC.

The chain uses TRBV18 and TRBJ2-7; 8 positions match TRBD1. With V trimmed by 5 bases and J by 6 bases, 12 bases remained unmatched. The CDR3 is made up of 15 amino acids. CDR1 KGHSH and CDR2 LQKENI come from the germline V gene. The DNA for the CDR3 is TGTGCCAGCTCAGCTACAACAGGGGGTGATGGCGAGCAGTACTTC. Translation gives CASSATTGGDGEQYF.

The chain recombines TRBV27 with TRBJ2-2, with D possibly TRBD2 on 5 matching bases. The V gene's germline CDR1 is MNHEY and CDR2 SMNVEV (reference sequence). Between the trimmed V and J ends, which lost 3 bases and 4 bases, there was a span of 9 bases. CDR3 length equals 14 residues. The CDR3 loop reads CASSLRVGTGELFF. CDR3 DNA sequence: TGTGCCAGCAGTTTGAGGGTTGGCACCGGGGAGCTGTTTTTT.

This sequence joins TRBV18 and TRBJ2-7; 8 nucleotides agree with TRBD1. The CDR3 is 17 residues long. Trimming cost V 3 bases and J 5 bases; bases outside gene matches: 15. Germline V gives CDR1 KGHSH, CDR2 LQKENI. Here the CDR3 reads CASSPTLTGGVTNEQYF. The CDR3, as DNA: TGTGCCAGCTCACCTACCCTAACAGGGGGAGTAACTAACGAGCAGTACTTC.

The CDR3 DNA follows: TGTGCCAGCAGTTGGGGGAGCGGGAGTTACGAGCAGTACTTC. Translated: CASSWGSGSYEQYF. V and J are TRBV6-5 and TRBJ2-7; 8 positions match TRBD2. V lost 4 bases to trimming and J lost 4 bases; unmatched junction nucleotides: 6. This CDR3 contains 14 residues. CDR1 and CDR2 from the germline V gene are MNHEY and SVGAGI.

The chain combines TRBV7-6 with TRBJ2-7, with D unclear. CDR3 length equals 17 residues. In germline, CDR1 is SGHVS, CDR2 FNYEAQ. The ends were cut back, 5 bases at V and 2 bases at J, with 22 bases in the middle. Written as DNA, the CDR3 is TGTGCCAGCAGCCTTTATACACCGAGTATAAGCGCCTACGAGCAGTACTTC. It yields the protein CASSLYTPSISAYEQYF.

J is TRBJ2-1 and V is TRBV5-1, with 9 positions matching TRBD2. V gave up 1 base and J gave up 7 bases; unmatched junction bases: 3. Germline V CDR1 and CDR2: SGHRS, YFSETQ. The CDR3 runs 14 residues. DNA for the CDR3: TGCGCCAGCAGCTTGTTTAGCGGGAGTAATGAGCAGTTCTTC. It specifies CASSLFSGSNEQFF.

The V call is TRBV6-1, the J call TRBJ1-2; 8 bases fit TRBD1. Per germline, CDR1 MNHNS and CDR2 SASEGT. The CDR3 totals 15 residues. V shed 4 bases, J shed 7 bases, and the junction held 11 bases outside the gene matches. As DNA, the CDR3 is TGTGCCAGCAGTGTAACTTCGGACAGGGCCGGTGGCTACACCTTC. Amino acid sequence: CASSVTSDRAGGYTF.

The chain carries TRBV30 and TRBJ2-7, with 9 bases that match TRBD2. Germline loops: CDR1 GTSNPN, CDR2 SVGIG (reference sequence). The CDR3 covers 13 residues. The ends lost 7 bases at V and 5 bases at J; junction bases unmatched: 9. The DNA for the CDR3 is TGTGCCTTCATAGCGGGAGCGGGAAACGAGCAGTACTTC. Translated: CAFIAGAGNEQYF.

A word on this clone: The same CDR3 arises from other DNA sequences in this sample as well. The V gene is TRBV19, the J gene TRBJ1-1; D is possibly TRBD1 (5 bases). CDR1 LNHDA and CDR2 SQIVND come from the germline V gene (reference sequence). The CDR3 spans 14 residues. The ends were cut back, 2 bases at V and 1 base at J, with 8 bases in the middle. In DNA, the CDR3 is TGTGCCAGTAGTATACAGGGCGGGAACACTGAAGCTTTCTTT. This codes for CASSIQGGNTEAFF.

V usage is TRBV9 and J usage is TRBJ1-5; TRBD1 is a possible D gene (6 bases). Germline V gene data show CDR1 as SGDLS and CDR2 as YYNGEE. The CDR3 loop spans 14 amino acids. V lost 0 bases and J 7 bases, leaving 11 bases between the germline ends. CDR3 residues: CASSVGGRGQPQHF. The CDR3 nucleotides read TGTGCCAGCAGCGTAGGGGGCAGGGGCCAGCCCCAGCATTTT.

The chain uses TRBV7-2 and TRBJ2-7; TRBD2 aligns across 12 bases. There are 16 residues in the CDR3. Looked up from germline, CDR1 is SGHTA and CDR2 is FQGNSA. J gave up 3 bases and V 8 bases, and 11 bases lay outside the gene matches. The CDR3 region is CASRGLAGKKVYEQYF. The CDR3 DNA sequence: TGTGCCAGCCGCGGACTAGCGGGGAAGAAAGTCTACGAGCAGTACTTC.

The rearrangement uses TRBV18 and TRBJ2-5; possible D gene TRBD2, 5 bases. The V gene lost 3 bases and the J gene lost 7 bases, with 9 bases spanning the gap. The CDR3 is 12 residues long. Germline CDR1 is KGHSH and CDR2 is LQKENI. The CDR3 DNA sequence: TGTGCCAGCTCACCGAACGAGGGGACCCAGTACTTC. This codes for CASSPNEGTQYF. The entire variable domain, with the rest obtained from reference TRBV18 and TRBJ2-5, is as follows: NAGVMQNPRHLVRRRGQEARLRCSPMKGHSHVYWYRQLPEEGLKFMVYLQKENIIDESGMPKERFSAEFPKEGPSILRIQQVVRGDSAAYFCASSPNEGTQYFGPGTRLLVL.

The V gene is TRBV10-3, the J gene TRBJ2-7; tentatively, D is TRBD1 (5 bases). The CDR3 is made up of 13 amino acids. V was trimmed by 7 bases and J by 5 bases, leaving 15 bases between them. Germline V CDR1 and CDR2: ENHRY, SYGVKD. CDR3 amino acids: CAIKVGEGNEQYF. The CDR3 DNA reads TGTGCCATCAAAGTAGGGGAAGGGAACGAGCAGTACTTC.

The chain combines TRBV29-1 with TRBJ1-2; D is unresolved. The CDR3 is 11 amino acids. Per germline, CDR1 SQVTM and CDR2 ANQGSEA. V was cut by 6 bases and J by 4 bases, with 9 bases left in between. Written as DNA, the CDR3 is TGCAGCGTCGAGGCGAGCTATGGCTACACCTTC. As protein: CSVEASYGYTF.

The chain joins TRBV30 to TRBJ2-7, with D perhaps TRBD1 (5 bases). V was shortened by 3 bases and J by 4 bases, with 10 bases between the two germline ends. The CDR3 is 12 amino acids. The germline V gene encodes CDR1 GTSNPN and CDR2 SVGIG (reference sequence). The CDR3 DNA follows: TGTGCCTGGAGAGACAGACAATACGAGCAGTACTTC. Its translation is CAWRDRQYEQYF.

The chain carries TRBV5-6 and TRBJ1-1; TRBD1 agrees at 8 bases. The germline CDR1 and CDR2 sequences are SGHDT and YYEEEE. V was clipped by 4 bases and J by 5 bases; unmatched bases: 4. The CDR3 loop spans 13 amino acids. The CDR3 loop is CASSLTGATEAFF. In DNA form, the CDR3 reads TGTGCCAGCAGCCTGACAGGGGCAACTGAAGCTTTCTTT.